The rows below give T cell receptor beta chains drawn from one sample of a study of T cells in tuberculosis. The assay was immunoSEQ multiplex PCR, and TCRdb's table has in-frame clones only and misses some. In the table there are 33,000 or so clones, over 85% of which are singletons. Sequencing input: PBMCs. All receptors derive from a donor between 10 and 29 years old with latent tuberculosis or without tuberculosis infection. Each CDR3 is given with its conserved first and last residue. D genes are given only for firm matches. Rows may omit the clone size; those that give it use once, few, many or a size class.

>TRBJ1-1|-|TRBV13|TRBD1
TGTGCCAGCAGCTACGACAGGGCTACTGAAGCTTTCTTT
CASSYDRATEAFF
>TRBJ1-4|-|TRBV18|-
TGTGCCAGCTCACCAAGGACAGTTAATGAAAAACTGTTTTTT
CASSPRTVNEKLFF
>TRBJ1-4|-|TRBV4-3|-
TGCGCCAGCAGCCTCAGAGGAGGCGGGGAAAGGGAAAAACTGTTTTTT
CASSLRGGGEREKLFF
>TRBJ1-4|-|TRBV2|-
TGTGCCAGCAGTGACATCAGACAGGCAACTAATGAAAAACTGTTTTTT
CASSDIRQATNEKLFF
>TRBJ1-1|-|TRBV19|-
TGTGCCAGTAGTATACTCGGGATAGGAGCTGAAGCTTTCTTT
CASSILGIGAEAFF
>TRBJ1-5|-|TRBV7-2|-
TGTGCCAGCAGCTTCGGGGGGTATAGCAATCAGCCCCAGCATTTT
CASSFGGYSNQPQHF
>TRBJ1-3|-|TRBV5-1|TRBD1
TGCGCCAGCAGCTTGACAGGGGATGCTGGAAACACCATATATTTT
CASSLTGDAGNTIYF
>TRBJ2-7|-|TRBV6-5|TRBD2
TGTGCCAGCAGTTCTGTAGCGGGGGCCTCCTACGAGCAGTACTTC
CASSSVAGASYEQYF
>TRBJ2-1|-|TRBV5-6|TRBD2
TGTGCCAGCAGCTTGATAAGCCTCAGGACTAGCCAGACCCTTGGTGAGTTCTTC
CASSLISLRTSQTLGEFF
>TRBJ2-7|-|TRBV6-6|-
TGTGCCAGCAGTTACTCGAGTTCCTACGAGCAGTACTTC
CASSYSSSYEQYF
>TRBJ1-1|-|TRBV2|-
TGTGCCAGCATTCGAGGGAATGGGAACACTGAAGCTTTCTTT
CASIRGNGNTEAFF
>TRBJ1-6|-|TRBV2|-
TGTGCCTCCAAGGTCGGGGTCGGGTCACCCCTCCACTTT
CASKVGVGSPLHF
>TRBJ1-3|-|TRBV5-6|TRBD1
TGTGCCAGCAGCCCCTTGGACAGGGGGTCTGGAAACACCATATATTTT
CASSPLDRGSGNTIYF
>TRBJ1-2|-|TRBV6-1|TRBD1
TGTGCCAGCAGTGAACCCAGGGGGAAGGATGGCTACACCTTC
CASSEPRGKDGYTF
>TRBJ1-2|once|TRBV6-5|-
TGTGCCACAACGGCACAGATTGGCTACACCTTC
CATTAQIGYTF
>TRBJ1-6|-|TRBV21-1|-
TGTGCCAGCAGCAAAGAGAGGACAGGGGGCAGTTCACCCCTCCACTTT
CASSKERTGGSSPLHF
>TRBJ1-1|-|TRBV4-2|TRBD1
TGTGCCAGCAGCCAAGGGGAGGGACAGGGGAACACTGAAGCTTTCTTT
CASSQGEGQGNTEAFF
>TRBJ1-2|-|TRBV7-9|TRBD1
TGTGCCAGCAGGGCAGCCGGGACAGCCGTTCGTAACTATGGCTACACCTTC
CASRAAGTAVRNYGYTF
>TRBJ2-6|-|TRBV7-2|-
TGTGCCACCCCTGGACGGGACTCTGGGGCCAACGTCCTGACTTTC
CATPGRDSGANVLTF
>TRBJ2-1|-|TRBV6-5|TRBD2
TGTGCCAGCAGTTACTCGAAGCGGGGTGGGAATGAGCAGTTCTTC
CASSYSKRGGNEQFF
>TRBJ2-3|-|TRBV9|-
TGTGCCAGCAGCGTAGTAGATCGCGGGGGCGCCCCCGATACGCAGTATTTT
CASSVVDRGGAPDTQYF
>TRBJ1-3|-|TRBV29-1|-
TGCAGCGTTGAAGCCAGAGGCACCATATATTTT
CSVEARGTIYF
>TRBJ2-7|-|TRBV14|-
TGTGCCAGCAGTTCAAGGGACACGACCTCCTACGAGCAGTACTTC
CASSSRDTTSYEQYF
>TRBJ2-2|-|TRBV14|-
TGTGCCAGCAGCCCCTACCTCAACACCGGGGAGCTGTTTTTT
CASSPYLNTGELFF
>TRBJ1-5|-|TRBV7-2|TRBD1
TGTGCCAGCAGCCGTACAGGGGGCAATCAGCCCCAGCATTTT
CASSRTGGNQPQHF
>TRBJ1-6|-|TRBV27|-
TGTGCCAGCAGTTTGACAGGCGGGAATTCACCCCTCCACTTT
CASSLTGGNSPLHF
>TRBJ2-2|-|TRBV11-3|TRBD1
TGTGCCAGCAGGCGGGACAGGACGATTATTGTCGGGGAGCTGTTTTTT
CASRRDRTIIVGELFF
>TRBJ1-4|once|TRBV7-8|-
TGTGCCAGCAGCCCGGCGGGTGAAAAACTGTTTTTT
CASSPAGEKLFF
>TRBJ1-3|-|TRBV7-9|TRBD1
TGTGCCAGCAGCTTTACAGGGGGGGCTTCCTCTGGAAACACCATATATTTT
CASSFTGGASSGNTIYF
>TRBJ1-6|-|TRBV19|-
TGTGCCAGTAGTCCAACCGACCGGGACTATAATTCACCCCTCCACTTT
CASSPTDRDYNSPLHF
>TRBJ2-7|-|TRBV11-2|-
TGTGCCAGCAGCTTAGATACCTACGAGCAGTACTTC
CASSLDTYEQYF
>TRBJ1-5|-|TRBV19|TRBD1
TGTGCCAGTAGTTTCCGACAGGGGGCTTTTGTTTCGAATCAGCCCCAGCATTTT
CASSFRQGAFVSNQPQHF
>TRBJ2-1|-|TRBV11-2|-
TGTGCCAGCAGCTTAGTGCGGGGCACCGGAGATGAGCAGTTCTTC
CASSLVRGTGDEQFF
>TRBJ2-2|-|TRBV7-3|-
TGTGCCAGCAGCAAGGACAGCTACACCGGGGAGCTGTTTTTT
CASSKDSYTGELFF
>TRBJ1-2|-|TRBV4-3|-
TGCGCCAGCAGCTACATCCAGGGAAGCCTGAGCTATGGCTACACCTTC
CASSYIQGSLSYGYTF
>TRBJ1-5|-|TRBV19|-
TGTGCCAGTAGCACGACCGGGACAAACAGCAATCAGCCCCAGCATTTT
CASSTTGTNSNQPQHF
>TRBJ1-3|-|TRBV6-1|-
TGTGCCCTCACAGCGGGGGCGCCGGGAAACACCATATATTTT
CALTAGAPGNTIYF
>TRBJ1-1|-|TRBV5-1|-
TGCGCCAGCAGCTTAGATCGGGGATCAAACGTCGACACTGAAGCTTTCTTT
CASSLDRGSNVDTEAFF
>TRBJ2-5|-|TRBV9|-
TGTGCCAGCAGCGTAGAGGGGACTCAAGAGACCCAGTACTTC
CASSVEGTQETQYF
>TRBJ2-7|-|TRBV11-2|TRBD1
TGTGCCAGCAGCTCGGACAGGGGATATGGGGAGCAGTACTTC
CASSSDRGYGEQYF
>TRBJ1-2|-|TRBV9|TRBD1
TGTGCCAGCAGCGTAGACAGGGGATATGGCTACACCTTC
CASSVDRGYGYTF
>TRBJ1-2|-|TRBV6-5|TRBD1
TGTGCCACGCTTCCGACGACAGGGATTGGCTACACCTTC
CATLPTTGIGYTF